The subject of this entry is one T cell receptor beta chain. Authors' analysis steps: Using reference gene primer amplification, nucleated cell counts were estimated. Libraries were prepared by immunoSEQ multiplex PCR; TCRdb keeps only in-frame clonotypes and omits some of them. V and J calls plus clone size are reproduced from that table; the DNA served to infer D and trimming. This table holds fewer than 300,000 clones, about 85% found once. Trimming removed 2 bases from V and 6 bases from J; junction bases left unmatched: 6. In germline, CDR1 is MGHRA, CDR2 YSYEKL. The CDR3 totals 14 residues. These data are taken from a study of blood T cell repertoires in COVID-19.

The chain uses TRBV4-1 and TRBJ1-1; 7 nucleotides agree with TRBD1. This receptor was taken from a human donor with COVID-19, enrolled during active disease. The donor label of this sample is uncertain. Sequencing was done on a sample of peripheral blood. The CDR3 spells CASSQPTGSPEAFF. CDR3 bases: TGCGCCAGCAGCCAACCGACAGGGAGCCCTGAAGCTTTCTTT.